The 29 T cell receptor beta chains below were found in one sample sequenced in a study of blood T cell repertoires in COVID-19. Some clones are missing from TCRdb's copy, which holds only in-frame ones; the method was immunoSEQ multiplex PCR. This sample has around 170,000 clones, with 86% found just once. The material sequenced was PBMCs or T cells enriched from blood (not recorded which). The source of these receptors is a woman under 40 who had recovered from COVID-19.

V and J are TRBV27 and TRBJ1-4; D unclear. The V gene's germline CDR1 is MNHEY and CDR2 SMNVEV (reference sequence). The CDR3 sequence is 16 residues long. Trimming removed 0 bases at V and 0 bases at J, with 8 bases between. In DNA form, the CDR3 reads TGTGCCAGCAGTTTATCGAGGTCGCCAACTAATGAAAAACTGTTTTTT. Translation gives CASSLSRSPTNEKLFF. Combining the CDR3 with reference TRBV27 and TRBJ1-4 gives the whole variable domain EAQVTQNPRYLITVTGKKLTVTCSQNMNHEYMSWYRQDPGLGLRQIYYSMNVEVTDKGDVPEGYKVSRKEKRNFPLILESPSPNQTSLYFCASSLSRSPTNEKLFFGSGTQLSVL.

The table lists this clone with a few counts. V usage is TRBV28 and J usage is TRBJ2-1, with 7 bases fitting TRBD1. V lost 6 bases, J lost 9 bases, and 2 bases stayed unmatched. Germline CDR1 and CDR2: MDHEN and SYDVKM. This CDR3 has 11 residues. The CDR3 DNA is TGTGCCAGCAGAACAGGGGTTGAGCAGTTCTTC. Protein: CASRTGVEQFF. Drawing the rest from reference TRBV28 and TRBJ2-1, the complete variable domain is DVKVTQSSRYLVKRTGEKVFLECVQDMDHENMFWYRQDPGLGLRLIYFSYDVKMKEKGDIPEGYSVSREKKERFSLILESASTNQTSMYLCASRTGVEQFFGPGTRLTVL.

CDR3 sequence: CAWSTEGWHGYTF. The CDR3 DNA reads as TGTGCCTGGAGTACCGAGGGCTGGCATGGCTACACCTTC. This rearrangement joins TRBV30 to TRBJ1-2; D gene unclear. Trimming removed 2 bases at V and 6 bases at J, with 13 bases between. The CDR3 consists of 13 residues. CDR1 and CDR2 from the germline V gene are GTSNPN and SVGIG (reference sequence).

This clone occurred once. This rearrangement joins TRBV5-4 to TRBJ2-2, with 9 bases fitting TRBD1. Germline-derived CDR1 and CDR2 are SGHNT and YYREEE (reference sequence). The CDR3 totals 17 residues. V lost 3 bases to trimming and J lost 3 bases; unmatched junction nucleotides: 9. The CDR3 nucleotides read TGTGCCAGCAGCTGGGGACAGGGAGGGGGATACACCGGGGAGCTGTTTTTT. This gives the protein CASSWGQGGGYTGELFF.

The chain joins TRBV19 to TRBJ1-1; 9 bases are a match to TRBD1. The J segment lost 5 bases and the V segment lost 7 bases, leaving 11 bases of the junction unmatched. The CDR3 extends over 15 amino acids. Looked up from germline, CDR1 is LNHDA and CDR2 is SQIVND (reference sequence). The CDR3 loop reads CASNPTGGGETEAFF. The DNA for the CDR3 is TGTGCCAGTAACCCGACAGGGGGGGGCGAGACTGAAGCTTTCTTT.

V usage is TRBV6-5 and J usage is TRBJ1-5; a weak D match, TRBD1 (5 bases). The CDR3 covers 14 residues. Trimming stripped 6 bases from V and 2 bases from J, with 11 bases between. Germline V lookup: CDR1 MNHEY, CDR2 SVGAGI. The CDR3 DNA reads TGTGCCAGCAGCCGGGACTCTGGCAATCAGCCCCAGCATTTT. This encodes CASSRDSGNQPQHF.

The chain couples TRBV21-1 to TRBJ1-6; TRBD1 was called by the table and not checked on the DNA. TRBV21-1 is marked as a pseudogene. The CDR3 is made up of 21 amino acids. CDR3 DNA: TGTGCCAGCAGCAAATTCCGTCCAACCCGTGACAGGTTAATTTGGCACGCACCCCTCCACTTT. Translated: CASSKFRPTRDRLIWHAPLHF.

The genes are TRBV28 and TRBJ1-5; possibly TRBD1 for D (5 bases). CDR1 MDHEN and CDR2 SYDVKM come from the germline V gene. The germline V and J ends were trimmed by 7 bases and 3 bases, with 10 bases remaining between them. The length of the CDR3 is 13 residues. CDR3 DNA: TGTGCCAGCAAGGGGAATCACAATCAGCCCCAGCATTTT. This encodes CASKGNHNQPQHF.

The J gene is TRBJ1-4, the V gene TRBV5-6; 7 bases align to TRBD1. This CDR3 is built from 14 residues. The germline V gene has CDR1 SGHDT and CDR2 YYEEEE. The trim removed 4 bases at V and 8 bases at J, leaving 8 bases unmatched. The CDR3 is CASSHDRVREKLFF. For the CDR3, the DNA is TGTGCCAGCAGCCACGACAGGGTGCGCGAAAAACTGTTTTTT.

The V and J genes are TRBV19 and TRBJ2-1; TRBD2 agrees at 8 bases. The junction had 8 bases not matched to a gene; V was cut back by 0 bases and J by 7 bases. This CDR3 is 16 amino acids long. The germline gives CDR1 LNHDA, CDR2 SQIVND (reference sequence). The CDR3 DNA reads TGTGCCAGTAGTATAGAACCCGGGAGGGCCGGGAATGAGCAGTTCTTC. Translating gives CASSIEPGRAGNEQFF.

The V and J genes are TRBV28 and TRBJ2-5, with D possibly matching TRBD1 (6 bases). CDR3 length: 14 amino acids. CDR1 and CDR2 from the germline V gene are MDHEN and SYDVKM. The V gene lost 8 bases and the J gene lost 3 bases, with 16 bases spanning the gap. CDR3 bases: TGTGCCAGCGGGGAACAGGGCTCGGAAGAGACCCAGTACTTC. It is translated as CASGEQGSEETQYF. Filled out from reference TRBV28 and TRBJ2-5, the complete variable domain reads DVKVTQSSRYLVKRTGEKVFLECVQDMDHENMFWYRQDPGLGLRLIYFSYDVKMKEKGDIPEGYSVSREKKERFSLILESASTNQTSMYLCASGEQGSEETQYFGPGTRLLVL.

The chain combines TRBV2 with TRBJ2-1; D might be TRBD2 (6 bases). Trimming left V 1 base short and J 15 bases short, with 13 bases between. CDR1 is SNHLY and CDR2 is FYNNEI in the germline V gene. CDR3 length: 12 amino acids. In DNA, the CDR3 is TGTGCCAGCAGTGAAGTGTCGCAGCGGGCGTTCTTC. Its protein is CASSEVSQRAFF.

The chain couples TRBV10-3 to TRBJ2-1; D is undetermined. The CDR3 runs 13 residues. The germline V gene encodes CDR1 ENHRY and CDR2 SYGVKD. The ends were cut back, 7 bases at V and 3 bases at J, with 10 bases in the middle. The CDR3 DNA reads TGTGCCATCACCCCGACATACTACAATGAGCAGTTCTTC. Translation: CAITPTYYNEQFF.

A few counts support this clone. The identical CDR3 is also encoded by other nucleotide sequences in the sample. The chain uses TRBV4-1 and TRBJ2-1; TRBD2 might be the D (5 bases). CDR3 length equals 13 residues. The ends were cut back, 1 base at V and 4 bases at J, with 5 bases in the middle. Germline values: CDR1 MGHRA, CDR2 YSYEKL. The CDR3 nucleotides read TGCGCCAGCAGCCAAGGCGGGTACAATGAGCAGTTCTTC. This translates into CASSQGGYNEQFF.

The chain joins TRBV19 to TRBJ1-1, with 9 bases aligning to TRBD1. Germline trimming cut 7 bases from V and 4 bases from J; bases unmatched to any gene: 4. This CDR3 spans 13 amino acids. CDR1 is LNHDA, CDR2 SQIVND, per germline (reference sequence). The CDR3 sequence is CASNPTGGTEAFF. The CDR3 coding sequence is TGTGCCAGTAACCCGACAGGGGGCACTGAAGCTTTCTTT. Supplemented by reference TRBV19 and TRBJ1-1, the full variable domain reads DGGITQSPKYLFRKEGQNVTLSCEQNLNHDAMYWYRQDPGQGLRLIYYSQIVNDFQKGDIAEGYSVSREKKESFPLTVTSAQKNPTAFYLCASNPTGGTEAFFGQGTRLTVV.

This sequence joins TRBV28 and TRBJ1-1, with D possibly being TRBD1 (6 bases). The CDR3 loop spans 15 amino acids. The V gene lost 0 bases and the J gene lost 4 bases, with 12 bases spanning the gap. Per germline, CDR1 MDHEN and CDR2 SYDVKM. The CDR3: CASSLWGARGTEAFF. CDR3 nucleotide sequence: TGTGCCAGCAGTTTATGGGGGGCGAGGGGCACTGAAGCTTTCTTT.

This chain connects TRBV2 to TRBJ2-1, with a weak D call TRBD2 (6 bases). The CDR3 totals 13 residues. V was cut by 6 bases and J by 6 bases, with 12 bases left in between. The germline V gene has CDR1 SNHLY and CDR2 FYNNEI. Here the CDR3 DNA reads TGTGCCAGCAGCGGGACTGGACCCAATGAGCAGTTCTTC. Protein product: CASSGTGPNEQFF.

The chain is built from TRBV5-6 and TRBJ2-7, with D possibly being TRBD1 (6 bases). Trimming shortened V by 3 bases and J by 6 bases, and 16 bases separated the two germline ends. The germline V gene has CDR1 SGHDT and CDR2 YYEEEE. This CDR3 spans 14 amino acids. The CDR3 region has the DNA TGTGCCAGCAGCTCAGGACAGCTCCGGTCCGAGCAGTACTTC. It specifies CASSSGQLRSEQYF. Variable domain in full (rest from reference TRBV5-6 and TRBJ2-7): DAGVTQSPTHLIKTRGQQVTLRCSPKSGHDTVSWYQQALGQGPQFIFQYYEEEERQRGNFPDRFSGHQFPNYSSELNVNALLLGDSALYLCASSSGQLRSEQYFGPGTRLTVT.

This chain's CDR3 is CASNYGSYGYTF. Written as DNA, the CDR3 is TGTGCCAGCAACTACGGGAGCTATGGCTACACCTTC. The chain has TRBV28 and TRBJ1-2; no clear D gene. The CDR3 has 12 residues. V was cut by 7 bases and J by 4 bases, with 10 bases left in between. Germline V gene data show CDR1 as MDHEN and CDR2 as SYDVKM.

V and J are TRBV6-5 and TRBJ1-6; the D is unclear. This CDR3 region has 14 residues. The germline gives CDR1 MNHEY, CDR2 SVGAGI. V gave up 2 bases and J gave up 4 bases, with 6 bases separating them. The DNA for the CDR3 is TGTGCCAGCAGTTACCCCAATTATAATTCACCCCTCCACTTT. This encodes CASSYPNYNSPLHF.

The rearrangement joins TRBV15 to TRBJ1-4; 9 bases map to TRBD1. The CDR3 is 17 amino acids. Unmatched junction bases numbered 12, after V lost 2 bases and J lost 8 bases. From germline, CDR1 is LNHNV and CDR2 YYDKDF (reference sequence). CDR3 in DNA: TGTGCCACCAGCAGATCACCCGGGACAGGGCGGCACGAAAAACTGTTTTTT. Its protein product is CATSRSPGTGRHEKLFF.

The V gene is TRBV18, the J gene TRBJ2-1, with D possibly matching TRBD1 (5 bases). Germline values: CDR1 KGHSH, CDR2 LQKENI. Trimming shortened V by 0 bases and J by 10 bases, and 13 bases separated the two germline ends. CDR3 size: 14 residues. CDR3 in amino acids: CASSPPAGASEQFF. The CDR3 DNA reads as TGTGCCAGCTCACCACCAGCTGGGGCCAGCGAGCAGTTCTTC. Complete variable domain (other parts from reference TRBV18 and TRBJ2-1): NAGVMQNPRHLVRRRGQEARLRCSPMKGHSHVYWYRQLPEEGLKFMVYLQKENIIDESGMPKERFSAEFPKEGPSILRIQQVVRGDSAAYFCASSPPAGASEQFFGPGTRLTVL.

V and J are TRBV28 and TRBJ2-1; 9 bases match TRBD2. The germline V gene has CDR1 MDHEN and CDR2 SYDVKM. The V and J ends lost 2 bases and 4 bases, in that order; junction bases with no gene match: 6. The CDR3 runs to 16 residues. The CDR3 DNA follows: TGTGCCAGCAGTTTAATCGCTAGCGGGACGTACAATGAGCAGTTCTTC. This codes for CASSLIASGTYNEQFF.

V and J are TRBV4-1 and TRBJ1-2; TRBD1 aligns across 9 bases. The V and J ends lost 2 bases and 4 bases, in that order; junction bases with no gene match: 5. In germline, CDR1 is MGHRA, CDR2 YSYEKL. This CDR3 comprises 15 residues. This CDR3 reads CASSQPGQGPYGYTF. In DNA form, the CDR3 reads TGCGCCAGCAGCCAACCGGGACAGGGACCCTATGGCTACACCTTC.

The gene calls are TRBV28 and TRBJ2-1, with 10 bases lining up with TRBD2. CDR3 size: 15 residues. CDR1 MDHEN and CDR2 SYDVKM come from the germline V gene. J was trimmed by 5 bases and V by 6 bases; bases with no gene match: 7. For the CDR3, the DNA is TGTGCCAGCAGCGAGCTAGCGGGAGCCGACAATGAGCAGTTCTTC. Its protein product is CASSELAGADNEQFF.

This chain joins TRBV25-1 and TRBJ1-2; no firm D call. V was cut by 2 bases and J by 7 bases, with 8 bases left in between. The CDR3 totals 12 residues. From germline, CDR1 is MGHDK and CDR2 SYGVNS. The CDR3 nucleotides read TGTGCCAGCAGTGAACAGGCCGCTGGCTACACCTTC. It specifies CASSEQAAGYTF.

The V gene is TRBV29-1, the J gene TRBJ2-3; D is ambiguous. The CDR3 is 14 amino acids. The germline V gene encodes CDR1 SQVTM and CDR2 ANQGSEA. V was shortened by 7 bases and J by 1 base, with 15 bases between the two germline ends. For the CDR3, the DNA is TGCAGCGCGAAGAGCGCGATTCGCACAGATACGCAGTATTTT. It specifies CSAKSAIRTDTQYF.

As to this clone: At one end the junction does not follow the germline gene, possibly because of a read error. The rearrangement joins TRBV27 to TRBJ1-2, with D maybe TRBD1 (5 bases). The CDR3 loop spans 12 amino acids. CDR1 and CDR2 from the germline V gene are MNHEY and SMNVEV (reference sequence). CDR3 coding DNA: TGTGCCAGCAGTTCCTACAGGAGATCCCCCATCTTC. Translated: CASSSYRRSPIF.

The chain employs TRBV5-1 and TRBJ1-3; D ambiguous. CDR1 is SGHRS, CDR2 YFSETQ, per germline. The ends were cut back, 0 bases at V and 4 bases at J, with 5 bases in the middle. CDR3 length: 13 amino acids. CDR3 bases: TGCGCCAGCAGCTTGGTCGGGGGAAACACCATATATTTT. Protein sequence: CASSLVGGNTIYF.